Presented here are 27 T cell receptor beta chains from one specimen sequenced in a study of tumor-infiltrating lymphocytes in localized non-small cell lung cancer. Only in-frame clones appear in the TCRdb table, and some are missing; sequencing was by immunoSEQ multiplex PCR. The sample consists of roughly 12,000 clones, 66% of them appearing once. The sequenced material came from lung tumor tissue. All receptors come from a human donor with non-small cell lung cancer.

The chain uses TRBV29-1 and TRBJ2-3; 7 bases are a match to TRBD2. The V and J ends lost 4 bases and 2 bases, in that order; junction bases with no gene match: 6. CDR3 size: 14 residues. From germline, CDR1 is SQVTM and CDR2 ANQGSEA. The CDR3 coding sequence is TGCAGCGTTGGACGGGACTACATCACAGATACGCAGTATTTT. The encoded protein is CSVGRDYITDTQYF.

The genes are TRBV18 and TRBJ2-2; 8 positions agree with TRBD2. After removal of 6 bases from V and 5 bases from J, the junction contained 5 bases not matched to a gene. The CDR3 is made up of 14 amino acids. CDR1 is KGHSH, CDR2 LQKENI, per germline. The CDR3 is CASSSGRTTGELFF. The CDR3 coding sequence is TGTGCCAGCTCGAGCGGGAGAACGACCGGGGAGCTGTTTTTT.

V usage is TRBV7-2 and J usage is TRBJ2-1, with D possibly being TRBD1 (5 bases). The CDR3 spans 15 residues. V lost 2 bases to trimming and J lost 2 bases, with 10 bases between them. The V gene's germline CDR1 is SGHTA and CDR2 FQGNSA. CDR3 nucleotide sequence: TGTGCCAGCAGCTTAAAAACAGGCACCTACAATGAGCAGTTCTTC. This gives the protein CASSLKTGTYNEQFF.

The J gene is TRBJ1-2, the V gene TRBV7-8, with 9 bases fitting TRBD1. Looked up from germline, CDR1 is SGHVS and CDR2 is FQNEAQ. Losses at the gene ends were 3 bases for V and 4 bases for J; bases not matched to a gene: 0. The CDR3 sequence is 13 residues long. CDR3 loop: CASSLGQGYGYTF. CDR3 bases: TGTGCCAGCAGCTTGGGACAGGGCTATGGCTACACCTTC.

This clone has more than one count but fewer than ten. The chain is built from TRBV5-1 and TRBJ1-2, with D hard to call. V was shortened by 0 bases and J by 1 base, with 10 bases between the two germline ends. The CDR3 contains 15 residues. CDR1 is SGHRS and CDR2 is YFSETQ in the germline V gene. This CDR3 reads CASSLGNSFNYGYTF. CDR3 coding DNA: TGCGCCAGCAGCTTGGGCAACAGTTTTAACTATGGCTACACCTTC.

CDR3 amino acids: CASSPGEYGYTF. DNA of the CDR3: TGTGCCAGCAGCCCTGGGGAGTATGGCTACACCTTC. The chain employs TRBV5-4 and TRBJ1-2, with no clear D. Germline CDR1 reads SGHNT; CDR2 reads YYREEE (reference sequence). This CDR3 has 12 amino acids. The germline V and J ends were trimmed by 4 bases and 5 bases, with 9 bases remaining between them.

V gene TRBV5-1 combines with J gene TRBJ2-1, with TRBD2 matching over 11 bases. Germline V gene sequence: CDR1 SGHRS, CDR2 YFSETQ. The ends lost 0 bases at V and 2 bases at J; junction bases unmatched: 4. The CDR3 is 17 residues long. The CDR3, as DNA: TGCGCCAGCAGCTTGGTTCTAGCGGGGGGTACCTACAATGAGCAGTTCTTC. Amino acids: CASSLVLAGGTYNEQFF.

This clone was seen a handful of times. The CDR3 sequence is CASSYLQGSTEQFF. The CDR3, as DNA: TGTGCCAGCAGCTATCTACAGGGGTCTACTGAGCAGTTCTTC. The V and J genes are TRBV5-4 and TRBJ2-1, with TRBD1 identical over 7 bases. The CDR3 covers 14 residues. The V gene's germline CDR1 is SGHNT and CDR2 YYREEE (reference sequence). V lost 3 bases to trimming and J lost 9 bases; unmatched junction nucleotides: 9.

CDR3 loop: CASSLTGVRETQYF. The CDR3 DNA reads TGCGCCAGCAGCTTGACGGGGGTCCGAGAGACCCAGTACTTC. J is TRBJ2-5 and V is TRBV5-1; D is possibly TRBD2 (6 bases). Germline values: CDR1 SGHRS, CDR2 YFSETQ. The CDR3 spans 14 residues. Trimming removed 1 base from V and 4 bases from J, with 11 bases in between.

This clone has a handful of counts. Other DNA sequences in this sample translate to the same CDR3. J is TRBJ2-7 and V is TRBV7-6; D might be TRBD2 (6 bases). This CDR3 is built from 14 residues. CDR1 is SGHVS, CDR2 FNYEAQ, per germline. Between the trimmed V and J ends, which lost 1 base and 0 bases, there was a span of 7 bases. In nucleotides, the CDR3 is TGTGCCAGCAGCTTAGAGGAGGGCTCCTACGAGCAGTACTTC. This translates into CASSLEEGSYEQYF.

V is TRBV28 and J is TRBJ1-2; D uncertain. V dropped 3 bases and J dropped 8 bases, with 13 bases sitting between them. The CDR3 covers 13 residues. The V gene's germline CDR1 is MDHEN and CDR2 SYDVKM. CDR3 sequence reads: CASSFANKRGYTF. Written as DNA, the CDR3 is TGTGCCAGCAGTTTCGCGAACAAGCGGGGCTACACCTTC.

The rearrangement uses TRBV7-9 and TRBJ1-5; D not resolved. Trimming pared 1 base from V and 7 bases from J, leaving 14 bases between. This CDR3 spans 15 amino acids. CDR1 is SEHNR, CDR2 FQNEAQ, per germline (reference sequence). The CDR3 region has the DNA TGTGCCAGCAGCTTAGGGGCCGGTAACTTGCAGCCCCAGCATTTT. Its translation: CASSLGAGNLQPQHF.

This sequence joins TRBV5-4 and TRBJ2-5; D not resolved. Germline CDR1 reads SGHNT; CDR2 reads YYREEE (reference sequence). The ends were cut back, 4 bases at V and 2 bases at J, with 15 bases in the middle. This CDR3 contains 15 residues. CDR3 residues: CASSREGSRQETQYF. CDR3 nucleotide sequence: TGTGCCAGCAGCCGAGAAGGGTCAAGACAAGAGACCCAGTACTTC.

The chain carries TRBV5-4 and TRBJ2-7; TRBD1 is a possible D gene (6 bases). The CDR3 runs 16 residues. The germline gives CDR1 SGHNT, CDR2 YYREEE (reference sequence). The germline V and J ends were trimmed by 6 bases and 3 bases, with 22 bases remaining between them. The chain's CDR3 is CASNRFSPGHNYEQYF. Here the CDR3 DNA reads TGTGCCAGCAACCGCTTCTCCCCGGGACATAACTACGAGCAGTACTTC.

The CDR3 loop reads CASSPFRGANEQYF. CDR3 DNA: TGTGCCAGCAGTCCTTTCCGTGGGGCCAACGAGCAGTACTTC. The chain joins TRBV6-6 to TRBJ2-7; perhaps TRBD1 as D (5 bases). Germline V CDR1 and CDR2: MNHNY, SVGAGI (reference sequence). The CDR3 sequence is 14 residues long. The V gene lost 5 bases and the J gene lost 5 bases, with 16 bases spanning the gap.

The chain uses TRBV5-1 and TRBJ2-1, with 8 bases aligning to TRBD2. The CDR3 totals 15 residues. The J segment lost 0 bases and the V segment lost 2 bases, leaving 1 base of the junction unmatched. Germline loops: CDR1 SGHRS, CDR2 YFSETQ. CDR3 residues: CASSLLADSYNEQFF. CDR3 in DNA: TGCGCCAGCAGCTTACTAGCGGACTCCTACAATGAGCAGTTCTTC.

J is TRBJ2-7 and V is TRBV6-5, with a possible D match to TRBD2 (6 bases). This CDR3 comprises 15 residues. Deletions cut 4 bases from V and 2 bases from J, with 15 bases between. Germline assignment: CDR1 MNHEY and CDR2 SVGAGI. The CDR3 DNA reads as TGTGCCAGCAGTTTACGCGGGGTCGGCACCTACGAGCAGTACTTC. As protein: CASSLRGVGTYEQYF.

V gene TRBV19 combines with J gene TRBJ2-1; 9 bases fit TRBD1. CDR1 and CDR2 from the germline V gene are LNHDA and SQIVND (reference sequence). CDR3 length: 16 amino acids. Losses at the gene ends were 3 bases for V and 9 bases for J; bases not matched to a gene: 12. CDR3 nucleotide sequence: TGTGCCAGTAGTATTATTCGGGGACAGGGTGGAGGTGAGCAGTTCTTC. Its translation is CASSIIRGQGGGEQFF. Variable domain in full (rest from reference TRBV19 and TRBJ2-1): DGGITQSPKYLFRKEGQNVTLSCEQNLNHDAMYWYRQDPGQGLRLIYYSQIVNDFQKGDIAEGYSVSREKKESFPLTVTSAQKNPTAFYLCASSIIRGQGGGEQFFGPGTRLTVL.

This clone has a handful of counts. The chain carries TRBV5-4 and TRBJ1-2; TRBD1 matches 9 bases. With V trimmed by 5 bases and J by 2 bases, 1 base remained unmatched. Germline-derived CDR1 and CDR2 are SGHNT and YYREEE (reference sequence). The CDR3 spans 13 residues. This CDR3 is CASRTGGNYGYTF. The CDR3, as DNA: TGTGCCAGCAGGACAGGGGGAAACTATGGCTACACCTTC.

The gene calls are TRBV7-9 and TRBJ2-1; 7 positions agree with TRBD1. The CDR3 consists of 14 residues. The germline V gene encodes CDR1 SEHNR and CDR2 FQNEAQ (reference sequence). Germline trimming cut 8 bases from V and 10 bases from J; bases unmatched to any gene: 14. The CDR3 here is CASRYPAGGREQFF. The DNA for the CDR3 is TGTGCCAGCCGTTACCCGGCAGGGGGAAGAGAGCAGTTCTTC.

This clone was detected only a few times. The CDR3 spells CASSLAGRDNQPQHF. CDR3 bases: TGTGCCAGCAGCTTGGCGGGCAGGGACAATCAGCCCCAGCATTTT. The rearrangement joins TRBV5-6 to TRBJ1-5, with D possibly TRBD1 on 5 matching bases. The CDR3 is 15 residues long. V gave up 0 bases and J gave up 3 bases, with 10 bases separating them. The V gene's germline CDR1 is SGHDT and CDR2 YYEEEE.

The chain is built from TRBV10-3 and TRBJ1-2; TRBD1 might be the D (5 bases). V was pared by 0 bases and J by 7 bases, with 15 bases between. Looked up from germline, CDR1 is ENHRY and CDR2 is SYGVKD. There are 15 residues in the CDR3. The CDR3 DNA follows: TGTGCCATCAGTGAGTCGCGGGGGACGGCCGGTGGCTACACCTTC. It is translated as CAISESRGTAGGYTF.

The CDR3 is CASSLGATGPEQYF. The CDR3 nucleotides are TGTGCCAGCTCACTTGGGGCAACGGGACCCGAGCAGTACTTC. The genes are TRBV18 and TRBJ2-7, with D possibly called TRBD1 or TRBD2 (5 bases each). From germline, CDR1 is KGHSH and CDR2 LQKENI. Deletions cut 4 bases from V and 6 bases from J, with 16 bases between. The CDR3 is 14 residues long.

The chain is built from TRBV7-9 and TRBJ2-7, with D possibly TRBD1 on 6 matching bases. V lost 1 base to trimming and J lost 10 bases, with 23 bases between them. In germline, CDR1 is SEHNR, CDR2 FQNEAQ (reference sequence). This CDR3 comprises 16 residues. CDR3 loop: CASSLGRDTIPREQYF. Written as DNA, the CDR3 is TGTGCCAGCAGCTTAGGTCGGGACACCATTCCGCGAGAACAGTACTTC.

The gene calls are TRBV4-1 and TRBJ1-4; TRBD1 matches at 7 bases. The CDR3 contains 15 residues. V trimming: 1 base; J trimming: 8 bases; junction bases outside the gene matches: 7. Germline V CDR1 and CDR2: MGHRA, YSYEKL. CDR3 bases: TGCGCCAGCAGCCAAGGGGAAGGGGGCCGAGAAAAACTGTTTTTT. Translated: CASSQGEGGREKLFF.

The V gene is TRBV5-1, the J gene TRBJ2-1; perhaps D is TRBD1 or TRBD2 (5 bases each). The CDR3 runs 14 residues. V lost 4 bases, J lost 4 bases, and 12 bases lay in between. CDR1 SGHRS and CDR2 YFSETQ come from the germline V gene. Written as DNA, the CDR3 is TGCGCCAGCAGCGTCGGGACGCTTTACAATGAGCAGTTCTTC. It translates to CASSVGTLYNEQFF.

DNA for the CDR3: TGTGCCAGCTCACCAGAAAGGGGTTCCTACGAGCAGTACTTC. This encodes CASSPERGSYEQYF. The V and J genes are TRBV18 and TRBJ2-7; TRBD1 might be the D (5 bases). Germline CDR1 is KGHSH and CDR2 is LQKENI. This CDR3 has 14 residues. V was clipped by 2 bases and J by 1 base, with 9 bases between them.